This TCR beta chain stems from a study of T cell clones after liver transplantation. Study observations and caveats: Compared with third party-reactive sequences, donor-reactive ones declined more, independent of withdrawal success.

The method was immunoSEQ multiplex PCR; TCRdb's version includes in-frame clones alone and lacks a portion of them. Of tens of thousands of clones detected, over 80% appear once; the ten largest clones hold approximately 0.43%. Germline values: CDR1 SEHNR, CDR2 FQNEAQ (reference sequence). Trimming cost V 1 base and J 4 bases, with 14 bases left between them. The length of the CDR3 is 17 residues. Notes on this clone: Its antigen is undetermined.

The source was CD4+ T cells from blood, collected roughly 3.5 years after liver transplant. The chain combines TRBV7-9 with TRBJ2-6, with D hard to call. This sequence was found in a human patient who received a liver transplant. A subset of T cells may come from the graft donor. The chain's CDR3 is CASSLGPTRSGANVLTF. CDR3 sequence (DNA): TGTGCCAGCAGCTTAGGACCGACAAGGTCCGGGGCCAACGTCCTGACTTTC.